The source of this T cell receptor beta chain is a study of blood T cell repertoires in COVID-19. Turning to the study itself: COVID-19 samples, acute and convalescent, were from the United States, Italy and Spain.

How the authors handled the data: Reference gene primer amplification gave estimated nucleated cell counts. Here immunoSEQ multiplex PCR was the method, and the copy in TCRdb shows in-frame clones only, minus some. D and trimming come from the DNA, and the V and J calls and clone size come from that table. The top ten clones hold around 5.5% of a sample with approximately 240,000 clones, 75% to 85% of them seen once. This CDR3 is built from 12 residues. V lost 5 bases, J lost 7 bases, and 12 bases lay in between. Germline CDR1 and CDR2: SGHVS and FQNEAQ. What was sequenced was peripheral blood. The source is a human donor in a cohort sampled during active COVID-19. V gene TRBV7-8 combines with J gene TRBJ2-7; D remains unclear. The CDR3 protein is CASSPQPREQYF. As DNA, the CDR3 is TGTGCCAGCAGCCCTCAACCGCGTGAGCAGTACTTC.